This is a list of T cell receptor gamma chains from one sample in a study of human gamma delta and Vdelta1 T cells. Their recognized antigens are unknown. TCRdb reran clone calling via CATT on the PCR reads. The sample lists about 3,900 gamma-chain clones; 15% to 20% were seen once. The material sequenced was Vdelta1 gamma-delta T cells from blood grown in culture (DOT cells). The receptor source for this set is a human donor in good health. Each CDR3 is given with its conserved first and last residue. The size field is filled for only some rows; it gives once, few, many or a size class.

cdr3_length j_call v_call clone_size cdr3_nt cdr3_aa
13 TRGJ1/TRGJ2 TRGV2 few TGTGCCACCTGGGACGGGCAGAGTGGAAGGAAACTCTTT CATWDGQSGRKLF
12 TRGJ1/TRGJ2 TRGV8 medium-sized TGTGCCACCTGGGATAGCCCTTATAAGAAACTCTTT CATWDSPYKKLF
13 TRGJ1/TRGJ2 TRGV2 medium-sized TGTGCCACCTGGGACGCCAATTATTATAAGAAACTCTTT CATWDANYYKKLF
18 TRGJP2 TRGV4 few TGTGCCACCTGGCGTTCCCCCCCACTATATAGTAGTGATTGGATCAAGACGTTT CATWRSPPLYSSDWIKTF
17 TRGJ1/TRGJ2 TRGV2 . TGTGCCACCTGGGACGGGCAACCCCGCCGAGTTGGCAATAAGAAACTCTTT CATWDGQPRRVGNKKLF
14 TRGJP2 TRGV2 . TGTGCCACCTGGGACGGCCTTAGTGATTGGATCAAGACGTTT CATWDGLSDWIKTF
13 TRGJ1/TRGJ2 TRGV8 medium-sized TGTGCCACCTGGGATAGGCCGAATTATAAGAAACTCTTT CATWDRPNYKKLF
13 TRGJ1/TRGJ2 TRGV5 . TGTGCCACCTGGGATTGGGGTTATTATAAGAAACTCTTT CATWDWGYYKKLF
11 TRGJ1/TRGJ2 TRGV4 medium-sized TGTGCCACCTGGGCTTATTATAAGAAACTCTTT CATWAYYKKLF
14 TRGJ1/TRGJ2 TRGV3 . TGTGCCACCTGGGACGGAAGTTCTCGGTATAAGAAACTCTTT CATWDGSSRYKKLF
14 TRGJ1/TRGJ2 TRGV4 . TGTGCCACCTGGGATAATACCTCTTATTATAAGAAACTCTTT CATWDNTSYYKKLF
15 TRGJ1/TRGJ2 TRGV10 medium-sized TGTGCTGCGTGGGCCCCCCAAGAGGATTATTATAAGAAACTCTTT CAAWAPQEDYYKKLF
19 TRGJP TRGV9 few TGTGCCTTGTGGGAGGTGCACCGGCCCCATCGGTTGGGCAAAAAAATCAAGGTATTT CALWEVHRPHRLGKKIKVF
13 TRGJ1/TRGJ2 TRGV2 . TGTGCCACCTGGGACGGGCATAATTATAAGAAACTCTTT CATWDGHNYKKLF
14 TRGJ1/TRGJ2 TRGV9 few TGTGCCTTGTGGGAGGTGCAATGGAATTATAAGAAACTCTTT CALWEVQWNYKKLF
16 TRGJP TRGV2 . TGTGCCACCTGGGACGGGCAAGAGTTGGGCAAAAAAATCAAGGTATTT CATWDGQELGKKIKVF
13 TRGJ1/TRGJ2 TRGV5 . TGTGCCACCTGGGCCCGGAATTATTATAAGAAACTCTTT CATWARNYYKKLF
13 TRGJ1/TRGJ2 TRGV2 medium-sized TGTGCCACCTGGGACCTTTCAATCAGGGGGAAACTCTTT CATWDLSIRGKLF
14 TRGJ1/TRGJ2 TRGV5 few TGTGCCACCTGGGACAGGCGCAGACGTTATAAGAAACTCTTT CATWDRRRRYKKLF
15 TRGJP1 TRGV10 . TGTGCTGCGTGGGATCAGAATACCACTGGTTGGTTCAAGATATTT CAAWDQNTTGWFKIF
16 TRGJP2 TRGV3 . TGTGCCACCTGGGACAGGCCTCCCCTTGGTGATTGGATCAAGACGTTT CATWDRPPLGDWIKTF
11 TRGJ1/TRGJ2 TRGV4 medium-sized TGTGCCACCTGGGACCGGTATAAGAAACTCTTT CATWDRYKKLF
13 TRGJP2 TRGV4 few TGTGCCACCTGGGATAAAACCGGTTGGATCAAGACGTTT CATWDKTGWIKTF
13 TRGJ1/TRGJ2 TRGV2 large TGTGCCACCTGGGACGGGCCCGATTATAAGAAACTCTTT CATWDGPDYKKLF
18 TRGJ1/TRGJ2 TRGV5 . TGTGCCACCTGGGGGCGTCGGGCCGGTGCCGAAAATTATTATAAGAAACTCTTT CATWGRRAGAENYYKKLF
9 TRGJ1/TRGJ2 TRGV9 . TGTGCCTTGGATGGGGGGCGACTCTTT CALDGGRLF
10 TRGJ1/TRGJ2 TRGV4 . TGTGCCACCTGGCCCTATAAGAAACTCTTT CATWPYKKLF
13 TRGJ1/TRGJ2 TRGV5 medium-sized TGTGCCACCTGGGACCCGGTTTATTATAAGAAACTCTTT CATWDPVYYKKLF
11 TRGJ1/TRGJ2 TRGV2 once TGTGCCACCTGGGACGGCCAAAAGAAACTCTTT CATWDGQKKLF
16 TRGJ1/TRGJ2 TRGV2 few TGTGCCACCTGGGACGGGCCGTCTGTCAGATGTTATAAGAAACTCTTT CATWDGPSVRCYKKLF
16 TRGJP2 TRGV2 . TGTGCCACCTGGGACGGTTCCAATAGTAGTGATTGGATCAAGACGTTT CATWDGSNSSDWIKTF
12 TRGJ1/TRGJ2 TRGV4 few TGTGCCGCCTGGGATGCCTATTATAAGAAACTCTTT CAAWDAYYKKLF
11 TRGJ1/TRGJ2 TRGV4 . TGTGCCACCTGGGATGATCATAAGAATCTCTTT CATWDDHKNLF
15 TRGJ1/TRGJ2 TRGV5 . TGTGCCACCTGGGACAGACGAATGAATTATTATAAGAAACTCTTT CATWDRRMNYYKKLF
14 TRGJ1/TRGJ2 TRGV8 medium-sized TGTGCCACCTGGGATAGCCGCAATTATTATAAGAAACTCTTT CATWDSRNYYKKLF
14 TRGJ1/TRGJ2 TRGV2 few TGTGCCACCTGGGACGTTCGTTCTGGTTATAAGAAACTCTTT CATWDVRSGYKKLF
16 TRGJP2 TRGV3 . TGTGCCACCTGGGACAGGCCGGAGAGTAGTGATTGGATCAAGACGTTT CATWDRPESSDWIKTF
12 TRGJ1/TRGJ2 TRGV3 large TGTGCCACCTGGGACAGGCCGTACAAGAAACTCTTT CATWDRPYKKLF
12 TRGJ1/TRGJ2 TRGV9 medium-sized TGTGCCTTGTGGGAGGTTTGTTATAAGAAACTCTTT CALWEVCYKKLF
21 TRGJ1/TRGJ2 TRGV10 . TGTGCTGCGTGGGATTCGGTACTTAGACCCTTGAGGTCCCCGAATTATTATAAGAAACTCTTT CAAWDSVLRPLRSPNYYKKLF
14 TRGJ1/TRGJ2 TRGV2 few TGTGCCACCTGGGACGGGCGCGAGTTTTATAAGAAACTCTTT CATWDGREFYKKLF
15 TRGJ1/TRGJ2 TRGV9 few TGTGCCTTGTGGGAGGTGCAGAGGGGTTATTATAAGAAACTCTTT CALWEVQRGYYKKLF
11 TRGJ1/TRGJ2 TRGV8 few TGTGCCACCTGGGATCCCACCAAGAAACTCTTT CATWDPTKKLF
12 TRGJ1/TRGJ2 TRGV4 few TGTGCCACCTGGGAAGGGGATTATAAGAAACTCTTT CATWEGDYKKLF
12 TRGJ1/TRGJ2 TRGV2 medium-sized TGTGCCACCTGGGACGGGCGTTATAAGAAACTCTTT CATWDGRYKKLF
12 TRGJP2 TRGV3 medium-sized TGTGCCACCTGGGACAGAGATTGGATCAAGACGTTT CATWDRDWIKTF
14 TRGJ1/TRGJ2 TRGV3 few TGTGCCACCTGGGACAGAACGAATTATTATAAGAAACTCTTT CATWDRTNYYKKLF
13 TRGJP2 TRGV4 . TGTGCCACCTGGGAGTGGGATGATTGGATCAAGACGTTT CATWEWDDWIKTF
13 TRGJP2 TRGV4 . TGTGCCACCTGGCTTAGTAGTGATTGGATCAAGACGTTT CATWLSSDWIKTF
14 TRGJ1/TRGJ2 TRGV2 . TGTGCCACCTGGAAAAGGAATAAATATTATAAGAAACTCTTT CATWKRNKYYKKLF
18 TRGJP TRGV8 . TGTGCCACCTGGGATAGGCCATTTATCGAGTTGGGCAAAAAAATCAAGGTATTT CATWDRPFIELGKKIKVF
15 TRGJP TRGV4 . TGTGCCACCTGGGATCCGAAGTTGGGCAAAAAAATCAAGGTATTT CATWDPKLGKKIKVF
13 TRGJ1/TRGJ2 TRGV5 . TGTGCCACCTGGGACAGGCCAAAGGGTAAGAAACTCTTT CATWDRPKGKKLF
14 TRGJ1/TRGJ2 TRGV4 . TGTGCCACCTGGGATGGGTCCAATTATTATAAGAAACTCTTT CATWDGSNYYKKLF